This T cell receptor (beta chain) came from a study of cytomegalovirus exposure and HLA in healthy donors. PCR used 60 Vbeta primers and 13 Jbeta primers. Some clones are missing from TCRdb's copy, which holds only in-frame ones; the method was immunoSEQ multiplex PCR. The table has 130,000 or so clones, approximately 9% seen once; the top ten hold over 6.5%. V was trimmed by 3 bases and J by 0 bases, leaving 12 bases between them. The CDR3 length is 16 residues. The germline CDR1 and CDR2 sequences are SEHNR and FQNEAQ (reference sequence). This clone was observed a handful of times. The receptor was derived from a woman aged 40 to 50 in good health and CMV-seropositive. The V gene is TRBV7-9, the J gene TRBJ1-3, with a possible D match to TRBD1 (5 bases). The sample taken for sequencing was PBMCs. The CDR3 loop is CASSFGTAVSGNTIYF. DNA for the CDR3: TGTGCCAGCAGCTTCGGGACTGCAGTCTCTGGAAACACCATATATTTT.